The subject of this entry is one T cell receptor beta chain. Trimming left V 0 bases short and J 1 base short, with 9 bases between. This CDR3 has 15 amino acids. Per germline, CDR1 PRHDT and CDR2 FYEKMQ (reference sequence). Via MiXCR, TCRdb re-called the 5' RACE reads, giving one row per CDR3 protein. The table has more than 80,000 distinct CDR3 sequences, around 15% seen once. The data stem from a study of T-cell memory formation after mild COVID-19. The sequenced material came from PBMCs or a T cell subset sorted from them (not recorded which). The source is an adult woman who had mild COVID-19 (a few samples of this study predate the infection). Cell type and time point are not known. The chain combines TRBV13 with TRBJ1-2, with D possibly matching TRBD1 (5 bases). The DNA for the CDR3 is TGTGCCAGCAGCTTAGGCAGGGCTGGTAACTATGGCTACACCTTC. Amino acid sequence: CASSLGRAGNYGYTF.